This T cell receptor (beta chain) was obtained from a study of blood T cell repertoires in COVID-19. This clone was picked up many times. V lost 3 bases and J 10 bases, leaving 12 bases between the germline ends. The CDR3 totals 12 residues. Clones were read by immunoSEQ multiplex PCR, and TCRdb kept only the in-frame ones, dropping some. This table has around 280,000 clones, 70% to 90% appearing once. The receptor was isolated from a man in his sixties or seventies with acute or convalescent COVID-19. Material for sequencing was peripheral blood. The rearrangement uses TRBV12-3 or TRBV12-4 and TRBJ1-2, with a possible D match to TRBD1 (5 bases). This CDR3 is CASSFFKGNYTF. The CDR3 coding sequence is TGTGCCAGCAGTTTTTTCAAGGGGAACTACACCTTC.